This T cell receptor (beta chain) was recorded in a study of CD4 T cells in relation to SARS-CoV-2 and coronaviruses (dated by TCRdb to the early 2020s). For the study in its entirety: In the ViraFEST assay, PBMCs were cultured with antigen for under twelve days, after which TCR beta CDR3s were sequenced to identify antigen-specific clonal expansions. An HIV-1 Nef peptide pool or a no-peptide culture served as the negative reference condition. HLA restriction was mapped for shared crossreactive spike epitopes using patient-derived lymphoblastoid cell lines. Memory CD4+ T cell crossreactivity between SARS-CoV-2 and common cold coronavirus spike proteins was assessed at the TCR clonotype level in the study. The Adaptive Biotechnologies TCR-sequencing kit was used for samples from a few pre-COVID donors and for the naive versus memory experiments, whereas the other data were Illumina-based. Expansion assays from other donors in the study were sequenced with a different, Illumina-based TCR-beta assay. Overall study outcomes, separate from this receptor: The study was limited by small numbers of patients and tested TCRs. Crossreactive clones showed significantly weaker SARS-CoV-2-driven expansion than monoreactive clones, consistent with antigenic imprinting. Crossreactivity analysis centred on spike protein, so crossreactivity against other viral proteins was not assessed. No donor contributed both pre-pandemic and post-infection samples, which limited tracing the source of pre-existing responses. In around three fifths of donors, memory CD4+ clonotypes turned up that crossrecognized SARS-CoV-2 and at least one common cold coronavirus spike.

On this clone: Its antigen remains undetermined. The record has no base qualities; no much larger clone is one base away.

Receptors were amplified or captured by the immunoSEQ multiplex PCR assay. On the study's bioinformatics: During preprocessing, nonproductive sequences were removed, along with CDR3s that did not begin with C, did not end with F or W, or were shorter than 7 amino acids. Antigen-specific clonotypes were called with the MANAFEST web app on the basis of expansion relative to the reference and to other culture wells. A clone counted as positive if significantly expanded in 2 of 3 replicate wells versus the reference culture at FDR below 0.05. Positive clones also required significant expansion versus all other tandem wells and an odds ratio above 5. CDR3 homology was quantified as pairwise Levenshtein distance, calculated with the stringdist R package after three terminal residues were trimmed from each end. TCRdb's version of the immuneACCESS table is confined to in-frame rearrangements and falls short of the full clone set. An unresolved V gene accounts for under half of the shortfall where checked; the remainder is of unknown origin. V and J calls plus clone size are reproduced from that table; the DNA served to infer D and trimming. A total of roughly 21,000 clones appear in this sample, over 60% of them only once. About 14% of the sample comes from the top ten.

The CDR3 numbers 15 residues from cysteine through phenylalanine. The entry retains the CDR3 DNA only, 45 bases that are in frame from base 1. The junction shows trimming of 1 base on V and 0 bases on J, plus 9 bases between the germline ends. From the germline V gene, CDR1 is MNHNS and CDR2 is SASEGT. CD4+ T cells from unexposed donors were collected before the COVID-19 pandemic (2011-2018). After around eleven days of culture, CD4+ T cells were isolated with the EasySep CD4+ T cell isolation kit. Unexposed donor CD4+ T cells were tested for reactivity to SARS-CoV-2 S and N and four common cold coronavirus spike pools, as cell number allowed. Each well received about 1.9 million PBMCs, cultured in IMDM supplemented with approximately 4.5% human AB serum and roughly 10 IU/ml IL-2. Half of the culture medium was replaced with fresh IL-2-containing medium on days 3 and 7. Each peptide culture condition was generally run in triplicate replicate wells. Leukapheresis product for the unexposed donors was purchased commercially. Ficoll-Paque PLUS gradient centrifugation was used to isolate PBMCs from leukapheresis product or whole blood. PBMCs were either cryopreserved at -140°C or used fresh in the expansion assay. The QIAamp Micro DNA Kit was used to extract genomic DNA from the CD4+ T cells.

The sequenced material came from CD4+ T cells from PBMCs, cultured in vitro. The sequence is built from TRBV6-1 and TRBJ1-1; the D gene assignment is ambiguous. The clonotype comes from a human donor in good health. The sequenced DNA is TGTGCCAGCAGTGAAGTGGCACACATGAACACTGAAGCTTTCTTT. Translated, this is CASSEVAHMNTEAFF.